This TCR beta chain comes out of a study of blood T cell repertoires in COVID-19. Background on the study: From the United States, Italy and Spain came samples of acute and convalescent COVID-19. Sample material is recorded as cDNA or gDNA derived from T cells, B-cell-depleted T cells, or PBMCs.

CDR3 length: 14 residues. Trimming removed 5 bases at V and 4 bases at J, with 12 bases between. In germline, CDR1 is LNHDA, CDR2 SQIVND (reference sequence). Authors' processing steps: Quantification of nucleated cells was approximated via reference gene primer amplification. The repertoire was sequenced with immunoSEQ multiplex PCR; TCRdb's copy has only in-frame clones and lacks some. The V and J calls and clone size are taken from that table; D and trimming were inferred from the DNA. The sample has 110,000 or so clones; 70% to 90% are singletons. The chain has TRBV19 and TRBJ1-5; D unclear. Sequencing input: peripheral blood. This TCR came from a woman in her 50s with acute or convalescent COVID-19. The CDR3 loop is CASSYPGSNQPQHF. The CDR3 region has the DNA TGTGCCAGTAGTTACCCGGGATCGAATCAGCCCCAGCATTTT.